This T cell receptor (beta chain) was captured in a study of cytomegalovirus exposure and HLA in healthy donors. Points from the study as a whole: Later analysis indicated greater clonal expansion among HLA-associated TCR beta chains than among equally common other chains. Published work reported that the classifier diagnosed cytomegalovirus status with high specificity and sensitivity.

The CDR3 length is 14 residues. Germline trimming cut 5 bases from V and 3 bases from J; bases unmatched to any gene: 5. The V gene's germline CDR1 is SGHRS and CDR2 YFSETQ. Comment on this clone: As yet, its antigen is unknown.

The study ran its PCR with 60 Vbeta and 13 Jbeta primers. Some clones are missing from TCRdb's copy, which holds only in-frame ones; the method was immunoSEQ multiplex PCR. The table lists 120,000 to 150,000 clones, roughly 62% of them singletons. The sample consisted of PBMCs. The chain carries TRBV5-1 and TRBJ2-3; 8 nucleotides line up with TRBD1. This receptor was obtained from a man aged 60 to 75 in good health and CMV-seronegative. In nucleotides, the CDR3 is TGCGCCAGCAGGGAAGGACAGGGTACAGATACGCAGTATTTT. Amino acids: CASREGQGTDTQYF.